The 14 T cell receptor beta chains below were found in one sample sequenced in a study of graft-versus-host responses after intestinal transplantation. Assay used: immunoSEQ multiplex PCR; TCRdb lists only in-frame clones, some missing. The sample has 77,000 or so clones, approximately 94% seen once. No antigen has been assigned to these receptors. This specimen consisted of unstimulated CD8+ T cells sorted from spleen or lymph node cells, obtained before intestinal transplant. These receptors were taken from a human donor who received an intestinal transplant.

The V gene is TRBV19, the J gene TRBJ2-7; no reliable D call. Germline V gene sequence: CDR1 LNHDA, CDR2 SQIVND (reference sequence). V was trimmed by 3 bases and J by 4 bases, leaving 16 bases between them. CDR3 length: 15 amino acids. The DNA of the CDR3 is TGTGCCAGTAGTATTCTGGGAATGCCTGAATACGAGCAGTACTTC. It translates to CASSILGMPEYEQYF.

This chain uses TRBV18 with TRBJ2-5, with D possibly TRBD2 on 7 matching bases. Trimming took off 0 bases at V and 1 base at J, with 18 bases between the two ends. The CDR3 extends over 18 amino acids. CDR1 KGHSH and CDR2 LQKENI come from the germline V gene. CDR3 nucleotides: TGTGCCAGCTCACCACCGGGGGCCGGGAGGCCGAGCCAAGAGACCCAGTACTTC. The encoded protein is CASSPPGAGRPSQETQYF.

The chain uses TRBV5-1 and TRBJ1-5; D not certain. The CDR3 is made up of 14 amino acids. CDR1 and CDR2 from the germline V gene are SGHRS and YFSETQ. The V gene lost 0 bases and the J gene lost 0 bases, with 4 bases spanning the gap. The CDR3 region is CASSLEGSNQPQHF. The CDR3 region has the DNA TGCGCCAGCAGCTTGGAGGGTAGCAATCAGCCCCAGCATTTT.

The rearrangement joins TRBV5-1 to TRBJ2-7; the D gene could be TRBD1 or TRBD2 (5 bases each). Trimming took off 0 bases at V and 5 bases at J, with 9 bases between the two ends. CDR1 and CDR2 (germline): SGHRS, YFSETQ. The CDR3 has 13 amino acids. The CDR3 sequence is CASSLDGDHEQYF. In nucleotides, the CDR3 is TGCGCCAGCAGCTTGGACGGGGACCACGAGCAGTACTTC.

The chain couples TRBV6-5 to TRBJ1-1; TRBD1 might be the D (5 bases). Per germline, CDR1 MNHEY and CDR2 SVGAGI. V was trimmed by 6 bases and J by 2 bases, leaving 16 bases between them. CDR3 length: 15 residues. The CDR3 spells CASSLWGEENTEAFF. CDR3 bases: TGTGCCAGCAGCCTCTGGGGGGAGGAAAACACTGAAGCTTTCTTT.

This chain uses TRBV30 with TRBJ2-7; no clear D gene. Germline CDR1 GTSNPN, CDR2 SVGIG (reference sequence). The CDR3 contains 12 residues. The germline V and J ends were trimmed by 3 bases and 0 bases, with 6 bases remaining between them. CDR3 sequence (DNA): TGTGCCTGGAGGGGAAACTCCTACGAGCAGTACTTC. It encodes CAWRGNSYEQYF.

The V and J genes are TRBV6-6 and TRBJ1-2; no definite D call. Germline loops: CDR1 MNHNY, CDR2 SVGAGI (reference sequence). V lost 0 bases and J 6 bases, leaving 8 bases between the germline ends. The CDR3 is made up of 13 amino acids. CDR3 DNA sequence: TGTGCCAGCAGTTACTCGTCGCGGGATGGCTACACCTTC. Translated: CASSYSSRDGYTF.

The rearrangement joins TRBV7-6 to TRBJ2-7; maybe TRBD1 (5 bases). The germline V and J ends were trimmed by 5 bases and 2 bases, with 13 bases remaining between them. Germline CDR1 reads SGHVS; CDR2 reads FNYEAQ. The CDR3 has 14 residues. The CDR3: CASSMTDGPYEQYF. DNA for the CDR3: TGTGCCAGCAGCATGACAGACGGCCCCTACGAGCAGTACTTC.

The chain has TRBV11-2 and TRBJ1-3; D unclear. Germline lookup yields CDR1 SGHAT and CDR2 FQNNGV. Deletions cut 3 bases from V and 5 bases from J, with 14 bases between. The CDR3 sequence is 15 residues long. CDR3 region: CASSFWVQERNTIYF. The DNA for the CDR3 is TGTGCCAGCAGCTTTTGGGTCCAGGAGAGAAACACCATATATTTT.

The chain combines TRBV19 with TRBJ2-1, with 9 bases fitting TRBD2. V lost 3 bases and J lost 5; bases outside the gene matches: 14. The CDR3 contains 18 residues. Per the germline V gene, CDR1 is LNHDA and CDR2 is SQIVND (reference sequence). This CDR3 is CASSIPPVAGVSNNEQFF. CDR3 nucleotides: TGTGCCAGTAGTATCCCCCCGGTAGCGGGAGTATCCAACAATGAGCAGTTCTTC.

The CDR3 coding sequence is TGCGCCAGCAGCCAAGGAGGGACAGGGGAACAGCCCCAGCATTTT. Its protein product is CASSQGGTGEQPQHF. The J gene is TRBJ1-5, the V gene TRBV4-1; 10 bases are a match to TRBD1. The CDR3 has 15 residues. V lost 1 base, J lost 7 bases, and 4 bases stayed unmatched. Germline assignment: CDR1 MGHRA and CDR2 YSYEKL.

The rearrangement links TRBV27 to TRBJ1-5; D uncertain. V lost 5 bases to trimming and J lost 5 bases, with 10 bases between them. CDR3 length equals 13 residues. CDR1 is MNHEY, CDR2 SMNVEV, per germline (reference sequence). CDR3 nucleotides: TGTGCCAGCAGTGAGGGTTGGGATCAGCCCCAGCATTTT. Protein: CASSEGWDQPQHF.

The chain is built from TRBV6-5 and TRBJ2-3, with D maybe TRBD2 (6 bases). The CDR3 is made up of 16 amino acids. V lost 0 bases and J lost 0, with 10 bases in between. Germline CDR1 and CDR2: MNHEY and SVGAGI. The CDR3 loop is CASSYSGTGSTDTQYF. DNA of the CDR3: TGTGCCAGCAGTTACTCGGGGACTGGGAGCACAGATACGCAGTATTTT.

V and J are TRBV7-4 and TRBJ1-2; a weak D match, TRBD1 (5 bases). The CDR3 runs 14 residues. V lost 5 bases to trimming and J lost 4 bases, with 14 bases between them. The germline CDR1 and CDR2 sequences are SGHVT and SQSDAQ. This chain's CDR3 is CASSPFRGSYGYTF. As DNA, the CDR3 is TGTGCCAGCAGCCCCTTCCGGGGCAGCTATGGCTACACCTTC.